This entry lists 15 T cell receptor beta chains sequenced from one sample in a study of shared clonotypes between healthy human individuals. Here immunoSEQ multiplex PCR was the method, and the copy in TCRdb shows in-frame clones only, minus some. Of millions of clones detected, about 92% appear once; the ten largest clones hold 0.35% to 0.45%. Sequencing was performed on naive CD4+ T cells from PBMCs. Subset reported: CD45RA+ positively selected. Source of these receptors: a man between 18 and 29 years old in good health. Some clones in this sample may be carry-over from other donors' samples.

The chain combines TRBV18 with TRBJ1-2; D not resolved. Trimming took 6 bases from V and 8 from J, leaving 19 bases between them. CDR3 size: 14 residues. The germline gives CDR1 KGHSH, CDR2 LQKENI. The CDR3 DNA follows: TGTGCCAGCTCCTCGCAGACTGACCTCGGGGGCTACACCTTC. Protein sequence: CASSSQTDLGGYTF.

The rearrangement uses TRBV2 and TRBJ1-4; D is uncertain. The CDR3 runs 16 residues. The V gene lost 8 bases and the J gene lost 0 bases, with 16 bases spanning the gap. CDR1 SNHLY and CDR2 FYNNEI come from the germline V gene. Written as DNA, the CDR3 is TGTGCCAGCCCCCCCTCCGAGACTGCAACTAATGAAAAACTGTTTTTT. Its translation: CASPPSETATNEKLFF. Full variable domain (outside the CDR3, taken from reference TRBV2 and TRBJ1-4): EPEVTQTPSHQVTQMGQEVILRCVPISNHLYFYWYRQILGQKVEFLVSFYNNEISEKSEIFDDQFSVERPDGSNFTLKIRSTKLEDSAMYFCASPPSETATNEKLFFGSGTQLSVL.

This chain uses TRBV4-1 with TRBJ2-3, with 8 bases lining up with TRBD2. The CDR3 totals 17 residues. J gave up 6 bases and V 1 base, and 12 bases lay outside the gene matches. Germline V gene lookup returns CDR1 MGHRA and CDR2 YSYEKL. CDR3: CASSQARLAGERDTQYF. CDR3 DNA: TGCGCCAGCAGCCAAGCGCGGCTAGCGGGTGAGAGGGATACGCAGTATTTT.

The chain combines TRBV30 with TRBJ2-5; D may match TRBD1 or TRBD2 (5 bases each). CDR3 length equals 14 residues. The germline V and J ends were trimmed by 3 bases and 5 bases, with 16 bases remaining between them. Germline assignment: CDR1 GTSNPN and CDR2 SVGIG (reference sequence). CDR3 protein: CAWSGAVVGETQYF. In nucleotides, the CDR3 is TGTGCCTGGAGCGGGGCTGTCGTGGGGGAGACCCAGTACTTC.

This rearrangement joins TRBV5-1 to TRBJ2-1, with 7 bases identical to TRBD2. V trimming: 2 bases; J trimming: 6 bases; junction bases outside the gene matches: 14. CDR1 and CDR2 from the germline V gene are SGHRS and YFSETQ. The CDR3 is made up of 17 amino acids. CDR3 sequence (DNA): TGCGCCAGCAGCTTTTGGCTAGCGGCCACCCGAGGCAATGAGCAGTTCTTC. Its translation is CASSFWLAATRGNEQFF.

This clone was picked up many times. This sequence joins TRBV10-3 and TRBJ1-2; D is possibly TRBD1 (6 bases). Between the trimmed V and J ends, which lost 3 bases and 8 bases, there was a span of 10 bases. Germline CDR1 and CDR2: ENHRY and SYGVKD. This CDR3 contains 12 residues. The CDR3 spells CAISEQGRGYTF. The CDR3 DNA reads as TGTGCCATCAGTGAACAGGGTAGGGGCTACACCTTC.

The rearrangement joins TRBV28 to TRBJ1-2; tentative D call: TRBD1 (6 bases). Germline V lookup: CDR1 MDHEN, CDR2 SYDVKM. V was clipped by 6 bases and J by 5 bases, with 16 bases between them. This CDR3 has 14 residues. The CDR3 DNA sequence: TGTGCCAGCAGGGCCGTGGACAGATCTTATGGCTACACCTTC. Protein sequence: CASRAVDRSYGYTF.

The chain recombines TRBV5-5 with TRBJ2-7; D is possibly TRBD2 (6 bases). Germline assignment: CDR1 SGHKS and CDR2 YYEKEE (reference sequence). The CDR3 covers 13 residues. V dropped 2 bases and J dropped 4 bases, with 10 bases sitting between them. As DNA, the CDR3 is TGTGCCAGCAGCTTTCCAGGGAGGTACGAGCAGTACTTC. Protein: CASSFPGRYEQYF.

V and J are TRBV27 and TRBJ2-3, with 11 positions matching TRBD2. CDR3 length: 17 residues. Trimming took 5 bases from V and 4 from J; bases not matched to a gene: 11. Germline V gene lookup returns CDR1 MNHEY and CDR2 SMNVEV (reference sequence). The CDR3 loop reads CASSLLRVAGGADTQYF. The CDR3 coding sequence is TGTGCCAGCAGTCTCCTGAGGGTAGCGGGGGGGGCAGATACGCAGTATTTT.

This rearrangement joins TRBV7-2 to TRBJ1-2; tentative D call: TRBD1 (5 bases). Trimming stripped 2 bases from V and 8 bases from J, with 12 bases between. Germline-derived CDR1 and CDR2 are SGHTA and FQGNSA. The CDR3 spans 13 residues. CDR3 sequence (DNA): TGTGCCAGCAGCTTATGGGGGACCGGGGGCTACACCTTC. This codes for CASSLWGTGGYTF.

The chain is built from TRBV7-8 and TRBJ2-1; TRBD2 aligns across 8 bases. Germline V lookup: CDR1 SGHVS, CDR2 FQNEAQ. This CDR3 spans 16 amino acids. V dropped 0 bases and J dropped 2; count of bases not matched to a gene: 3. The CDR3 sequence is CASSLAGSGAYNEQFF. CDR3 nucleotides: TGTGCCAGCAGCTTAGCAGGTAGCGGGGCCTACAATGAGCAGTTCTTC.

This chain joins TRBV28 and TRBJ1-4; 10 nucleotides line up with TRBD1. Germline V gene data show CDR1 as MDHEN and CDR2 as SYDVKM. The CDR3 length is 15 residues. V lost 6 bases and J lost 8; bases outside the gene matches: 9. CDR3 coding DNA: TGTGCCAGCAGCTCCCGAGGGACAGGGGAGGAAAAACTGTTTTTT. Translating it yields CASSSRGTGEEKLFF.

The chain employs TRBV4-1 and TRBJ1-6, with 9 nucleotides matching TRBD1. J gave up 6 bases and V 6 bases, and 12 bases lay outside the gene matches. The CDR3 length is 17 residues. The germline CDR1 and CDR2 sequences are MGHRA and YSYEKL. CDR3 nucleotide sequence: TGCGCCAGCAGTCCGAGACCTGACAGGGGGTTTAATTCACCCCTCCACTTT. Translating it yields CASSPRPDRGFNSPLHF.

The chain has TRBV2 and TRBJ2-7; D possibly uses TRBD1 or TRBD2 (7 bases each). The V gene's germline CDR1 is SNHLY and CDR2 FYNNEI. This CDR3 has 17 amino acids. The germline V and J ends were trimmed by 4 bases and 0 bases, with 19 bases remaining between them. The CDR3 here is CASSAWAGGEHSYEQYF. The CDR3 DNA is TGTGCCAGCAGTGCATGGGCAGGGGGGGAGCACTCCTACGAGCAGTACTTC.

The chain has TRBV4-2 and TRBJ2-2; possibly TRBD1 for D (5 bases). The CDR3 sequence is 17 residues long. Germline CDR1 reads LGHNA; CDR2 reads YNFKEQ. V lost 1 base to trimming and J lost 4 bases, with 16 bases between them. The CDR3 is CASSQVQEPGPTGELFF. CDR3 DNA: TGTGCCAGCAGCCAAGTCCAGGAGCCAGGGCCCACCGGGGAGCTGTTTTTT.